Reported below is one TCR beta chain. The antigen is undetermined. Time point meaning: patch test 2, 6 weeks after DPC sensitization. Treatment given: therapeutic diphenylcyclopropenone sensitization with weekly scalp DPC. Staff drew blood before applying each patch test. The record originates from a study of human T cells and chemical hapten exposure. Study results and limitations: Donors in the study had alopecia, meaning their immune response may differ from healthy people's.

It was the library that attached unique molecular identifiers to individual cDNA molecules. TCRdb analysed the RACE reads with MiXCR anew, one entry per CDR3 protein. In the table there are a few hundred thousand distinct CDR3 sequences, over 6% of which are singletons. The CDR3 totals 15 residues. Trimming shortened V by 4 bases and J by 0 bases, and 14 bases separated the two germline ends. Germline loops: CDR1 SQVTM, CDR2 ANQGSEA. V gene TRBV29-1 combines with J gene TRBJ2-3, with D unresolved. Sample: whole blood, taken in connection with sensitization to the hapten diphenylcyclopropenone (DPC). The receptor's source is a woman under 30 with alopecia areata. Some clones in this sample may be carry-over from other donors' samples. CDR3 sequence: CSVGYGPRSTDTQYF. CDR3 in DNA: TGCAGCGTTGGTTACGGGCCACGGAGCACAGATACGCAGTATTTT.